A selection of T cell receptor beta chains follows, all from one sample in a study of CD8+ T cells in alopecia areata. Using immunoSEQ multiplex PCR, the repertoire was profiled, and TCRdb retains in-frame clones only, with some absent. The sample holds over 250,000 clones, 60% seen once. The source was CD4+ T cells sorted from blood, collected around week 54, from a patient treated with tofacitinib. The receptors were gathered from a human donor with alopecia areata. The CDR3 runs from the conserved cysteine through the conserved F or W. The order of the fields is clone size, V gene, J gene, D gene, CDR3 DNA, CDR3 protein. A D gene is named only where the DNA matches it firmly. Only some rows state a clone size, as once, few, many or a class for expanded clones.

abundance: .; v_gene: TRBV10-3; j_gene: TRBJ2-5; d_gene: TRBD1; CDR3nt: TGTGCCACCCAGGGGGCCCCCGGGGAGACCCAGTACTTC; CDR3aa: CATQGAPGETQYF
abundance: .; v_gene: TRBV6-5; j_gene: TRBJ1-1; d_gene: .; CDR3nt: TGTGCCAGCAGTTTCGGATTTGACACTGAAGCTTTCTTT; CDR3aa: CASSFGFDTEAFF
abundance: .; v_gene: TRBV7-9; j_gene: TRBJ2-7; d_gene: .; CDR3nt: TGTGCCAGCAGCCGCGAGGGACCCTACGAGCAGTACTTC; CDR3aa: CASSREGPYEQYF
abundance: .; v_gene: TRBV6-6; j_gene: TRBJ1-1; d_gene: TRBD1; CDR3nt: TGTGCCAGCAGTTCCGGGACAGCTGAAGCTTTCTTT; CDR3aa: CASSSGTAEAFF
abundance: once; v_gene: TRBV6-5; j_gene: TRBJ2-1; d_gene: .; CDR3nt: TGTGCCAGCAGTTACTCTCAGGGGACTGAGCAGTTCTTC; CDR3aa: CASSYSQGTEQFF
abundance: .; v_gene: TRBV29-1; j_gene: TRBJ2-3; d_gene: .; CDR3nt: TGCAGCGTTGAAGCAGCTACTAGCACAGATACGCAGTATTTT; CDR3aa: CSVEAATSTDTQYF
abundance: once; v_gene: TRBV4-3; j_gene: TRBJ2-7; d_gene: TRBD2; CDR3nt: TGCGCCAGCAGCCAAGGGATGGGACTACCCCGCCACGAGCAGTACTTC; CDR3aa: CASSQGMGLPRHEQYF
abundance: once; v_gene: TRBV6-5; j_gene: TRBJ2-1; d_gene: .; CDR3nt: TGTGCCAGCAGGGGGCCCTCGGTATATGAGCAGTTCTTC; CDR3aa: CASRGPSVYEQFF
abundance: .; v_gene: TRBV6-1; j_gene: TRBJ2-1; d_gene: TRBD2; CDR3nt: TGTGCCAGCACCTCTAGCGGGATGACAAGTGAGCAGTTCTTC; CDR3aa: CASTSSGMTSEQFF
abundance: .; v_gene: TRBV5-1; j_gene: TRBJ2-7; d_gene: .; CDR3nt: TGCGCCAGCAGCTTGGCGACAGCCTACGAGCAGTACTTC; CDR3aa: CASSLATAYEQYF
abundance: .; v_gene: TRBV11-2; j_gene: TRBJ2-7; d_gene: .; CDR3nt: TGTGCCAGCAGCTTCCAGATCCCAGGGGTCGAGCAGTACTTC; CDR3aa: CASSFQIPGVEQYF
abundance: .; v_gene: TRBV9; j_gene: TRBJ2-2; d_gene: .; CDR3nt: TGTGCCAGCAGCGTGAGAGACAGCTACACCGGGGAGCTGTTTTTT; CDR3aa: CASSVRDSYTGELFF
abundance: .; v_gene: TRBV14; j_gene: TRBJ2-3; d_gene: TRBD2; CDR3nt: TGTGCCAGCAGCCAAGACCATAGCGGGGGATATACAGATACGCAGTATTTT; CDR3aa: CASSQDHSGGYTDTQYF
abundance: .; v_gene: TRBV7-2; j_gene: TRBJ2-7; d_gene: .; CDR3nt: TGTGCTTCGGAAGGGAGGAACTCCTACGAGCAGTACTTC; CDR3aa: CASEGRNSYEQYF
abundance: .; v_gene: TRBV10-3; j_gene: TRBJ1-2; d_gene: .; CDR3nt: TGTGCCATCAGTGAGACCGCTCATCCCTATGGCTACACCTTC; CDR3aa: CAISETAHPYGYTF
abundance: .; v_gene: TRBV11-2; j_gene: TRBJ1-1; d_gene: TRBD1; CDR3nt: TGTGCCAGCAGCCTTAGACAGGGGAGGAACACTGAAGCTTTCTTT; CDR3aa: CASSLRQGRNTEAFF
abundance: .; v_gene: TRBV7-2; j_gene: TRBJ1-2; d_gene: .; CDR3nt: TGTGCCAGCAGCCGAAGCCGGACCTATGGCTACACCTTC; CDR3aa: CASSRSRTYGYTF
abundance: .; v_gene: TRBV29-1; j_gene: TRBJ2-2; d_gene: .; CDR3nt: TGCAGCGTTTTATCAGGGCCCGGGGAGCTGTTTTTT; CDR3aa: CSVLSGPGELFF
abundance: .; v_gene: TRBV7-3; j_gene: TRBJ2-7; d_gene: .; CDR3nt: TGTGCCAGCAGCTCGACCTACGAGCAGTACTTC; CDR3aa: CASSSTYEQYF
abundance: .; v_gene: TRBV4-1; j_gene: TRBJ1-2; d_gene: .; CDR3nt: TGCGCCAGCAGCCCGACGACAGGACCCTATGGCTACACCTTC; CDR3aa: CASSPTTGPYGYTF
abundance: .; v_gene: TRBV18; j_gene: TRBJ2-3; d_gene: .; CDR3nt: TGTGCCAGCTCGCCCACAGATACGCAGTATTTT; CDR3aa: CASSPTDTQYF
abundance: .; v_gene: TRBV5-1; j_gene: TRBJ2-7; d_gene: .; CDR3nt: TGCGCCAGCAGCTTGGCCGGGGGGCTCTACGAGCAGTACTTC; CDR3aa: CASSLAGGLYEQYF
abundance: .; v_gene: TRBV6-1; j_gene: TRBJ1-2; d_gene: .; CDR3nt: TGTGCCAGCAGTGATTGGAACAGGGACAACTTTAACTATGGCTACACCTTC; CDR3aa: CASSDWNRDNFNYGYTF
abundance: .; v_gene: TRBV6-5; j_gene: TRBJ2-2; d_gene: .; CDR3nt: TGTGCCAGCAGTCTCAGGACCGCGAACACCGGGGAGCTGTTTTTT; CDR3aa: CASSLRTANTGELFF
abundance: .; v_gene: TRBV18; j_gene: TRBJ2-1; d_gene: .; CDR3nt: TGTGCCAGCTCACCATCTAGCTGGAATGAGCAGTTCTTC; CDR3aa: CASSPSSWNEQFF
abundance: .; v_gene: TRBV25-1; j_gene: TRBJ2-5; d_gene: .; CDR3nt: TGTGCCAGCAGTGAAGCCGGGGGGCGCCAAGAGACCCAGTACTTC; CDR3aa: CASSEAGGRQETQYF
abundance: .; v_gene: TRBV9; j_gene: TRBJ2-6; d_gene: .; CDR3nt: TGTGCCAGCAGCCCCCGGTTCGACAGCTCTGGGGCCAACGTCCTGACTTTC; CDR3aa: CASSPRFDSSGANVLTF
abundance: .; v_gene: TRBV13; j_gene: TRBJ1-1; d_gene: .; CDR3nt: TGTGCCAGCAGGACAGGAAACATGAACACTGAAGCTTTCTTT; CDR3aa: CASRTGNMNTEAFF
abundance: once; v_gene: TRBV6-5; j_gene: TRBJ1-4; d_gene: .; CDR3nt: TGTGCCAGCAGTCAGGACAGTTTCGGGGAACTGTTTTTT; CDR3aa: CASSQDSFGELFF
abundance: few; v_gene: TRBV7-9; j_gene: TRBJ2-4; d_gene: .; CDR3nt: TGTGCCAGCAGCGCCGGGGGCGCCGGAAACATTCAGTACTTC; CDR3aa: CASSAGGAGNIQYF
abundance: .; v_gene: TRBV5-6; j_gene: TRBJ1-5; d_gene: TRBD1; CDR3nt: TGTGCCAGCCACAGGGGTAATCAGCCCCAGCATTTT; CDR3aa: CASHRGNQPQHF
abundance: once; v_gene: TRBV19; j_gene: TRBJ1-5; d_gene: .; CDR3nt: TGTGCCAGTAGTATTGGGACAAACAATCAGCCCCAGCATTTT; CDR3aa: CASSIGTNNQPQHF
abundance: once; v_gene: TRBV29-1; j_gene: TRBJ2-3; d_gene: .; CDR3nt: TGCAGCGCGTCGGGGGGCCAGGGAGATACGCAGTATTTT; CDR3aa: CSASGGQGDTQYF
abundance: .; v_gene: TRBV7-8; j_gene: TRBJ2-6; d_gene: .; CDR3nt: TGTGCCAGCAGCTTAAAAAGGGTGGGAGCCAACGTCCTGACTTTC; CDR3aa: CASSLKRVGANVLTF
abundance: few; v_gene: TRBV11-3; j_gene: TRBJ2-1; d_gene: TRBD1; CDR3nt: TGTGCCAGCAGCCCTCGACAGGGTACGACTAACCTTAACTTCAATGAGCAGTTCTTC; CDR3aa: CASSPRQGTTNLNFNEQFF
abundance: once; v_gene: TRBV30; j_gene: TRBJ2-7; d_gene: .; CDR3nt: TGTGCCTGGACCGCTTGGCAGGGGTTCGGCGAGCAGTACTTC; CDR3aa: CAWTAWQGFGEQYF
abundance: .; v_gene: TRBV4-1; j_gene: TRBJ1-1; d_gene: TRBD1; CDR3nt: TGCGCCAGCAGCCAAGGCTCCGGGACAGTTCCAGCTTTCTTT; CDR3aa: CASSQGSGTVPAFF
abundance: .; v_gene: TRBV25-1; j_gene: TRBJ2-4; d_gene: .; CDR3nt: TGTGCCAGCGGCCCTCGGCAGGGCAACATTCAGTACTTC; CDR3aa: CASGPRQGNIQYF
abundance: .; v_gene: TRBV9; j_gene: TRBJ2-5; d_gene: TRBD1; CDR3nt: TGTGCCAGCAGCCCGGACAGGGGTCAGACCCAGTACTTC; CDR3aa: CASSPDRGQTQYF
abundance: few; v_gene: TRBV14; j_gene: TRBJ1-1; d_gene: .; CDR3nt: TGTGCCAGCAGCCCTATGAGGGTCAAGAACACTGAAGCTTTCTTT; CDR3aa: CASSPMRVKNTEAFF
abundance: .; v_gene: TRBV7-9; j_gene: TRBJ2-3; d_gene: .; CDR3nt: TGTGCCAGCAGCTTCCTCGGCGGAAATACGCAGTATTTT; CDR3aa: CASSFLGGNTQYF